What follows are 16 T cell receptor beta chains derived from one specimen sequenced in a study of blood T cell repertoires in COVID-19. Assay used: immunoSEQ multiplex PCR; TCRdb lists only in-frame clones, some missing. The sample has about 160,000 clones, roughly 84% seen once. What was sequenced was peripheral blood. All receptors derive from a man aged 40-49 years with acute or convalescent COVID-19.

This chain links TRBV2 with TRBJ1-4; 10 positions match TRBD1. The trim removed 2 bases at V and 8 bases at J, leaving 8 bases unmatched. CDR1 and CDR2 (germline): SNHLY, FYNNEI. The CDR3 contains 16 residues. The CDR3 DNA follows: TGTGCCAGCAGTGAATCCCCGGGACAGGGGCGGGAAAAACTGTTTTTT. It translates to CASSESPGQGREKLFF.

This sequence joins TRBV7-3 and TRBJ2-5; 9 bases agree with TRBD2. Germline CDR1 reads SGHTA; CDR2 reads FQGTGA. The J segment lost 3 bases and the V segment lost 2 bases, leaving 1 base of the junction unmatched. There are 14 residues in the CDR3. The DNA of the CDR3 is TGTGCCAGCAGCTTAGTAGCGGGGGAAGAGACCCAGTACTTC. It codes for CASSLVAGEETQYF.

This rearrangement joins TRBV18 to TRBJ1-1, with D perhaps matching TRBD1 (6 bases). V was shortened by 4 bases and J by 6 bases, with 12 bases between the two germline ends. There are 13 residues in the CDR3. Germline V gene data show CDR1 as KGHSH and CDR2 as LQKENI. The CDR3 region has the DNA TGTGCCAGCTCACAGATAGGGGGACCTGAAGCTTTCTTT. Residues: CASSQIGGPEAFF.

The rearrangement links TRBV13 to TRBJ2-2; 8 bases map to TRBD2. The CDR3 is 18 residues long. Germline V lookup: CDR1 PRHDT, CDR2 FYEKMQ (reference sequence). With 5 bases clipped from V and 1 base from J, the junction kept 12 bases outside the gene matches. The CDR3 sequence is CASSLPPGGVENTGELFF. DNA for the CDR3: TGTGCCAGCAGCCTCCCCCCGGGGGGGGTGGAGAACACCGGGGAGCTGTTTTTT.

The chain's CDR3 is CAWGDSSYEQYF. The CDR3 bases are TGTGCCTGGGGGGACAGCTCCTACGAGCAGTACTTC. This chain uses TRBV30 with TRBJ2-7; 7 bases align to TRBD1. Trimming took 5 bases from V and 0 from J; bases not matched to a gene: 1. The CDR3 covers 12 residues. Germline values: CDR1 GTSNPN, CDR2 SVGIG (reference sequence). Full variable domain (remainder filled in from reference TRBV30 and TRBJ2-7): SQTIHQWPATLVQPVGSPLSLECTVEGTSNPNLYWYRQAAGRGLQLLFYSVGIGQISSEVPQNLSASRPQDRQFILSSKKLLLSDSGFYLCAWGDSSYEQYFGPGTRLTVT.

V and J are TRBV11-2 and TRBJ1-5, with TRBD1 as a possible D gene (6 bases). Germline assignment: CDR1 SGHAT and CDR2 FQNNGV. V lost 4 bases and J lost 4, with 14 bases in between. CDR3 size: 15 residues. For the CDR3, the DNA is TGTGCCAGCAGCTCAGGGACATTTCCGAATCAGCCCCAGCATTTT. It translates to CASSSGTFPNQPQHF.

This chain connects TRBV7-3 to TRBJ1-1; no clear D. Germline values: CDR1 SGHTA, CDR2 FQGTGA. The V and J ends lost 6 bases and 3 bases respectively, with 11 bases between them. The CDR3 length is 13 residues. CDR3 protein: CASSPTSYTEAFF. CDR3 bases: TGTGCCAGCAGTCCCACATCCTACACTGAAGCTTTCTTT.

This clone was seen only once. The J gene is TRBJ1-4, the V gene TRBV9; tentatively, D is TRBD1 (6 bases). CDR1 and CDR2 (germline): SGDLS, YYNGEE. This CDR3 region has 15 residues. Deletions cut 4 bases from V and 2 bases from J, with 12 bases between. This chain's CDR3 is CASSTGQITNEKLFF. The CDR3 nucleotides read TGTGCCAGCAGCACCGGACAGATCACTAATGAAAAACTGTTTTTT.

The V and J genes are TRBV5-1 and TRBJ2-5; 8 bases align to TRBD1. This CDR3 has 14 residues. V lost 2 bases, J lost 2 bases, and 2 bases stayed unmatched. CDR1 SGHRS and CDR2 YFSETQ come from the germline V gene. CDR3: CASSFRTGQETQYF. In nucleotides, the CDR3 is TGCGCCAGCAGCTTTCGGACAGGGCAAGAGACCCAGTACTTC.

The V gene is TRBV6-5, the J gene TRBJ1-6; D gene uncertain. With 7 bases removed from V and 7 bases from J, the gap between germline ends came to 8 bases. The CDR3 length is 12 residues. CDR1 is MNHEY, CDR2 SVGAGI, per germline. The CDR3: CASNSPNSPLHF. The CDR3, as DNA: TGTGCCAGCAACAGTCCAAATTCACCCCTCCACTTT.

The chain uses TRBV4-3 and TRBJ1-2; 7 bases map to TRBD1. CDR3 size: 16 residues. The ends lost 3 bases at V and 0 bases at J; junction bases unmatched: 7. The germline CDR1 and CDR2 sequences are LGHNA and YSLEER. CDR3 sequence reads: CASSHPGTAANYGYTF. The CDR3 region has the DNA TGCGCCAGCAGCCACCCCGGGACAGCAGCTAACTATGGCTACACCTTC.

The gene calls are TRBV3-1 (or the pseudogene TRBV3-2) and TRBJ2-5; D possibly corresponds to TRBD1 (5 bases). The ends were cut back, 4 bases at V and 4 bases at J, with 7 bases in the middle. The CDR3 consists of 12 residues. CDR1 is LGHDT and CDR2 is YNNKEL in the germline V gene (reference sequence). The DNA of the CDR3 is TGTGCCAGCAGCCCCGACAGAGAGACCCAGTACTTC. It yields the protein CASSPDRETQYF.

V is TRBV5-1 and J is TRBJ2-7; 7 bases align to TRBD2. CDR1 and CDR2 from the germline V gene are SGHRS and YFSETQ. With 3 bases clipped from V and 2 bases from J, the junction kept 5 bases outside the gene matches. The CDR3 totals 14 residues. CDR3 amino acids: CASSSGLSTYEQYF. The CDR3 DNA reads TGCGCCAGCAGCTCGGGACTATCTACCTACGAGCAGTACTTC.

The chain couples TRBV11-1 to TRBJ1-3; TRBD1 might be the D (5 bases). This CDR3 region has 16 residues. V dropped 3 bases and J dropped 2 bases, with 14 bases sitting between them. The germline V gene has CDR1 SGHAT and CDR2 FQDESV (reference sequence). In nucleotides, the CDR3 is TGTGCCAGCAGCTTGACAGTCACAGGAGCTGGAAACACCATATATTTT. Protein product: CASSLTVTGAGNTIYF.

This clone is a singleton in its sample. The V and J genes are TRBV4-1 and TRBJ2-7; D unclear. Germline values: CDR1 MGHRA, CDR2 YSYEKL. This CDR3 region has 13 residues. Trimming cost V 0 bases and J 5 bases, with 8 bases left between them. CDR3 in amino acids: CASSQEFNNEQYF. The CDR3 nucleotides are TGCGCCAGCAGCCAAGAATTCAACAACGAGCAGTACTTC.

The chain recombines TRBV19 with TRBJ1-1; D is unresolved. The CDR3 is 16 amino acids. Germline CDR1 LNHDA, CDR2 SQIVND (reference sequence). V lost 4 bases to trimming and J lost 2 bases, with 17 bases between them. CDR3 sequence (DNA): TGTGCCAGTAGTACCGACCGTCGGGGAGGAAACACTGAAGCTTTCTTT. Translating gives CASSTDRRGGNTEAFF.